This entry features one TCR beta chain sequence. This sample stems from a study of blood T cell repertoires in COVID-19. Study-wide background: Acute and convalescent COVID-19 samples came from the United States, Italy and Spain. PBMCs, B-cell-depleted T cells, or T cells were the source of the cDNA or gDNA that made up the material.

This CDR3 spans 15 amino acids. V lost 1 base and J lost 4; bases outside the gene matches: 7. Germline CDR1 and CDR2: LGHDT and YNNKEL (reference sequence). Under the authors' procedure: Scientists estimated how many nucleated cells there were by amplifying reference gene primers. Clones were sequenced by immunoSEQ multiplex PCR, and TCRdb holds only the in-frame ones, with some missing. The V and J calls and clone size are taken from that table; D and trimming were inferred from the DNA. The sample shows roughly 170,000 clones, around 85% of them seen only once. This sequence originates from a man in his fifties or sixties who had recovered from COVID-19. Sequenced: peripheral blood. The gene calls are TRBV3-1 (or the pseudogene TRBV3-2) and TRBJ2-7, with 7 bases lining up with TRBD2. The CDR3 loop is CASSQGAGKNYEQYF. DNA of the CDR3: TGTGCCAGCAGCCAAGGAGCGGGGAAAAATTACGAGCAGTACTTC.